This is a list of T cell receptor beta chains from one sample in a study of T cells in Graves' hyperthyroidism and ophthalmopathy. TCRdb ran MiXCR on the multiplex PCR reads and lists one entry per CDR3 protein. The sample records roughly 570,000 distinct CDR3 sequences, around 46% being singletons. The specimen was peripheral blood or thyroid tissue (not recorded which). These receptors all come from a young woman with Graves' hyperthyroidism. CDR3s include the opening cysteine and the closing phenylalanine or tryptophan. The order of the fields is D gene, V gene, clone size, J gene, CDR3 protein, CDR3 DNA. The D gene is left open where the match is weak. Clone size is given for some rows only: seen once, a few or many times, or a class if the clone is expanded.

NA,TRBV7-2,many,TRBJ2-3,CASSLQALSTDTQYF,TGTGCCAGCAGCTTACAAGCACTGAGCACAGATACGCAGTATTTT
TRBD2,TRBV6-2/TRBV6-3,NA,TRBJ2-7,CASNSAGDVEQYF,TGTGCCAGCAACTCCGCGGGAGACGTCGAGCAGTACTTC
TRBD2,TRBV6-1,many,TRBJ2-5,CASSEIGTSGKETQYF,TGTGCCAGCAGTGAAATCGGGACTAGCGGGAAAGAGACCCAGTACTTC
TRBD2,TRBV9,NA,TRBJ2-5,CASSPAGTSKETQYF,TGTGCCAGCAGCCCCGCTGGGACTAGTAAAGAGACCCAGTACTTC
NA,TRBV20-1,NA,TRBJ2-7,CSTRGRPSPCEQYF,TGCAGTACTAGAGGACGACCATCCCCGTGCGAGCAGTACTTC
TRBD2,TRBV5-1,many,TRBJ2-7,CASSSRASGAYEQYF,TGCGCCAGCAGCTCCAGGGCTAGCGGGGCCTACGAGCAGTACTTC
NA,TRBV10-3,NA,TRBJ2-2,CAIFRGRASSRSMNTGELFF,TGTGCCATCTTCAGGGGACGGGCTAGCAGTAGATCCATGAACACCGGGGAGCTGTTCTTT
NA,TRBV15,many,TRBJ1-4,CATSRDNTATNEKLFF,TGTGCCACCAGCAGAGATAATACAGCAACTAATGAAAAACTGTTTTTT
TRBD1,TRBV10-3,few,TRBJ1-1,CAIKTGLSGGPEAFF,TGTGCCATTAAGACAGGGTTGTCTGGTGGTCCTGAAGCTTTCTTT
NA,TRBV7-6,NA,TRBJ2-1,CASSLIGSGRDEQFF,TGTGCCAGCAGCTTAATAGGGTCGGGTAGGGATGAGCAGTTCTTC
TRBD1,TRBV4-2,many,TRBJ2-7,CASSQYRGLDEQYF,TGTGCCAGCAGCCAGTACAGGGGGCTCGACGAGCAGTACTTC
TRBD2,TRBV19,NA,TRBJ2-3,CASSTPGGSSGRAGTDTQYF,TGTGCCAGTAGTACCCCCGGGGGGTCTAGCGGGAGGGCCGGTACAGATACGCAGTATTTT
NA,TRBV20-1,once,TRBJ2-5,CSARDEGQETQYF,TGCAGTGCTAGAGATGAGGGCCAGGAGACCCAGTACTTC
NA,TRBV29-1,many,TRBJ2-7,CSADREGQYYEQYF,TGCAGCGCGGACCGGGAGGGACAGTATTACGAGCAGTACTTC
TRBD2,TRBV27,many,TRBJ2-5,CASSSLAGGETQYF,TGTGCCAGCAGTTCCCTAGCGGGAGGAGAGACCCAGTACTTC
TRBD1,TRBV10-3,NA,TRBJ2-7,CAMGTGAYEQYF,TGTGCCATGGGGACAGGGGCCTACGAGCAGTACTTC
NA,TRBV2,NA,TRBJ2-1,CASERSSYNEQFF,TGTGCCAGTGAGCGGAGCTCCTACAATGAGCAGTTCTTC
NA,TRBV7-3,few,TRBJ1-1,CASSLDRGSEAFF,TGTGCCAGCAGCTTAGACAGAGGGTCTGAAGCTTTCTTT
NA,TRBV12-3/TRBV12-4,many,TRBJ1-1,CASSITRNTEAFF,TGTGCCAGCAGCATCACAAGAAACACTGAAGCTTTCTTT
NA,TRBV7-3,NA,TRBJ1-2,CASSLGYEQYFYGYTF,TGTGCCAGCAGCCTCGGTTACGAGCAGTACTTCTATGGCTACACCTTC
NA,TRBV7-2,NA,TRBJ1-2,CASSLGAALAYGYTF,TGTGCCAGCAGCTTAGGGGCAGCCTTGGCCTATGGCTACACCTTC
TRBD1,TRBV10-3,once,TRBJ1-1,CAISERTGNTEAFF,TGTGCCATCAGTGAGCGGACAGGGAACACTGAAGCTTTCTTT
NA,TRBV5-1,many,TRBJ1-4,CASGITNEKLFF,TGCGCCAGCGGAATAACTAATGAAAAACTGTTTTTT
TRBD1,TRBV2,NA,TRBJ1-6,CARGGQGDSPLHF,TGTGCCAGGGGAGGACAGGGAGATTCACCCCTCCACTTT
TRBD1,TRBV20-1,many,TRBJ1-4,CSARDGGQGHEKLFF,TGCAGTGCTAGAGATGGGGGACAGGGGCATGAAAAACTGTTTTTT
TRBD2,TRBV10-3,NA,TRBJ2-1,CAISEPLAGGGNEQFF,TGTGCCATCAGTGAGCCTCTAGCGGGGGGGGGCAATGAGCAGTTCTTC
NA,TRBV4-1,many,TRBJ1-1,CASSQGPVNTEAFF,TGCGCCAGCAGCCAAGGTCCCGTGAACACTGAAGCTTTCTTT
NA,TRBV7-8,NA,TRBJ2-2,CARFGQSSTGGLFF,TGTGCCAGGTTCGGCCAGTCGAGCACCGGGGGGCTGTTTTTT
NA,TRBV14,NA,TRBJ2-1,CASSQGAWSNEQFF,TGTGCCAGCAGCCAAGGGGCCTGGAGCAATGAGCAGTTCTTC
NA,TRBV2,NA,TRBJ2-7,CASGLFGSYEQYF,TGTGCCAGCGGACTCTTCGGGTCCTACGAGCAGTACTTC
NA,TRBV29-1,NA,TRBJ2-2,CSVRGEVGLAGELFF,TGCAGCGTGAGGGGGGAGGTCGGGCTAGCCGGGGAGCTGTTTTTT
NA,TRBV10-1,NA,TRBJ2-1,CASSETGNNEQFF,TGCGCCAGCAGTGAGACAGGAAACAATGAGCAGTTCTTC
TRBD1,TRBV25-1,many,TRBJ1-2,CASSSGTGGHYGYTF,TGTGCCAGCAGTTCCGGGACAGGGGGCCACTATGGCTACACCTTC
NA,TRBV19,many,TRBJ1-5,CASSNVGNLNQPQHF,TGTGCCAGTAGTAATGTGGGGAATCTCAATCAGCCCCAGCATTTT
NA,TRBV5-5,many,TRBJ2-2,CASSLGAAAGELFF,TGTGCCAGCAGCTTGGGGGCGGCGGCAGGGGAGCTGTTTTTT
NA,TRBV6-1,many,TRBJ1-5,CASSAKLSNQPQHF,TGTGCCAGCAGTGCAAAACTTAGCAATCAGCCCCAGCATTTT
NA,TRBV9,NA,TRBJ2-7,CASSVGASDRWDEQYF,TGTGCCAGCAGCGTAGGCGCTAGCGACAGGTGGGACGAGCAGTACTTC
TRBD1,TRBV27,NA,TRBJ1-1,CASSLSVVGGRTEAFF,TGTGCCAGCAGTTTATCGGTGGTAGGGGGCCGTACTGAAGCTTTCTTT
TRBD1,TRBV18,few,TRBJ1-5,CASSPGPGGQPQHF,TGTGCCAGCTCACCAGGGCCAGGGGGACAGCCCCAGCATTTT
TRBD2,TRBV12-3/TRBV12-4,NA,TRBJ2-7,CASRLGTRDEQYF,TGTGCCAGCCGCCTTGGGACTAGAGATGAGCAGTACTTC
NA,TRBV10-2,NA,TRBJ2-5,CASKAGVKTQYF,TGCGCCAGTAAGGCCGGGGTAAAGACCCAGTACTTC